This T cell receptor beta chain was found in a study of Ad26.COV2.S vaccination and SARS-CoV-2 variants. At the level of the study: In the COV1001 trial, the donor was in the Ad26.COV2.S arm.

Germline values: CDR1 MDHEN, CDR2 SYDVKM. J was trimmed by 1 base and V by 6 bases; bases with no gene match: 8. The CDR3 length is 15 residues. Whole-study findings and limits: After vaccination, substantial breadth of spike-specific CD8+ and CD4+ responses was reported.

With regard to this clone: What it binds is unknown.

Some clones are missing from TCRdb's copy, which holds only in-frame ones; the method was immunoSEQ multiplex PCR. The data show about 350,000 clones, approximately 86% seen once. As for treatment: some 20 received Ad26.COV2.S at low or high dose, single or two shots; 5 received placebo; per-sample allocation not given. Sampling was done on day 63 after the first vaccine or placebo injection. The rearrangement joins TRBV28 to TRBJ1-2, with 7 nucleotides matching TRBD1. The clonotype was recovered from a person aged 18 to 65 who received the Ad26.COV2.S COVID-19 vaccine or a placebo. The starting material was peripheral blood, obtained in a trial of Ad26.COV2.S vaccine versus placebo. The CDR3 is CASSRPGTVNYGYTF. Written as DNA, the CDR3 is TGTGCCAGCAGCCGTCCCGGGACAGTTAACTATGGCTACACCTTC.